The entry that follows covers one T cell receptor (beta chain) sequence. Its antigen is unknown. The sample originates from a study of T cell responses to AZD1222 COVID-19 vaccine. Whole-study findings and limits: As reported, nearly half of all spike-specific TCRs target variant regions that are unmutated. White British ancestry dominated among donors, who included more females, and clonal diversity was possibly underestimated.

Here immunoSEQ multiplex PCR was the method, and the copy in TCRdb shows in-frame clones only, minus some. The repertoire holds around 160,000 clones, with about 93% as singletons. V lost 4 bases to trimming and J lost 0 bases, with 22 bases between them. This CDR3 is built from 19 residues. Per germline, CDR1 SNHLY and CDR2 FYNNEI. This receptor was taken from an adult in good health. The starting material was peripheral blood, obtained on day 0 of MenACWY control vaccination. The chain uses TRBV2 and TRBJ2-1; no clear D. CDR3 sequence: CASSGLIVSPRSSYNEQFF. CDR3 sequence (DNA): TGTGCCAGCAGTGGTCTGATCGTCAGCCCCCGTAGCTCCTACAATGAGCAGTTCTTC.